The 32 T cell receptor beta chains listed next were all sequenced from one sample in a study of blood T cell repertoires in COVID-19. Sequencing was performed with immunoSEQ multiplex PCR; in TCRdb, only in-frame clones are kept and a portion is missing. In the table there are roughly 40,000 clones, 85% of which are singletons. Sequencing was performed on peripheral blood. Source of these receptors: a human donor in a cohort sampled during active COVID-19.

This rearrangement joins TRBV6-1 to TRBJ2-7, with D perhaps matching TRBD1 (6 bases). The CDR3 totals 14 residues. The V gene's germline CDR1 is MNHNS and CDR2 SASEGT. The V and J ends lost 2 bases and 0 bases respectively, with 8 bases between them. CDR3 sequence: CASSETGYSYEQYF. CDR3 bases: TGTGCCAGCAGTGAAACAGGGTACTCCTACGAGCAGTACTTC.

As to this clone: Other DNA variants within this sample encode the same CDR3. CDR3 residues: CASSEGQGTEAFF. CDR3 DNA sequence: TGTGCCAGCAGCGAAGGACAGGGCACTGAAGCTTTCTTT. The chain uses TRBV7-9 and TRBJ1-1; 8 nucleotides agree with TRBD1. The CDR3 is 13 amino acids. V was clipped by 5 bases and J by 4 bases; unmatched bases: 3. Germline V gives CDR1 SEHNR, CDR2 FQNEAQ (reference sequence).

This clone came up once. The J gene is TRBJ2-2, the V gene TRBV29-1; TRBD1 agrees at 9 bases. The CDR3 is 13 amino acids. The V gene's germline CDR1 is SQVTM and CDR2 ANQGSEA. CDR3 bases: TGCTCCGGGGGACAGGGATACACCGGGGAGCTGTTTTTT. Its protein product is CSGGQGYTGELFF.

The chain recombines TRBV9 with TRBJ2-6; possible D gene TRBD2, 6 bases. Trimming cost V 0 bases and J 2 bases, with 6 bases left between them. Germline V CDR1 and CDR2: SGDLS, YYNGEE. CDR3 size: 15 residues. The CDR3 DNA sequence: TGTGCCAGCAGCGTAGCGGGGGCTGGGGCCAACGTCCTGACTTTC. As protein: CASSVAGAGANVLTF.

This clone was picked up one time. The rearrangement links TRBV19 to TRBJ2-1; 11 bases fit TRBD2. The CDR3 contains 18 residues. Germline lookup yields CDR1 LNHDA and CDR2 SQIVND (reference sequence). V was clipped by 6 bases and J by 0 bases; unmatched bases: 10. The DNA of the CDR3 is TGTGCCAGTAGCCTCAGACTAGCGGGATCCAGCTCCTACAATGAGCAGTTCTTC. It yields the protein CASSLRLAGSSSYNEQFF.

The gene calls are TRBV4-1 and TRBJ2-2; tentative D call: TRBD2 (6 bases). Germline loops: CDR1 MGHRA, CDR2 YSYEKL. The CDR3 has 13 amino acids. V lost 0 bases, J lost 7 bases, and 6 bases lay in between. For the CDR3, the DNA is TGCGCCAGCAGCCAAGAGGAGGGCGGGGAGCTGTTTTTT. The encoded protein is CASSQEEGGELFF.

The chain is built from TRBV6-5 and TRBJ1-3; 8 nucleotides match TRBD1. This CDR3 is built from 14 residues. The V segment lost 2 bases and the J segment 7 bases; nucleotides outside the gene matches: 4. CDR1 MNHEY and CDR2 SVGAGI come from the germline V gene. This CDR3 is CASSYGQGGNTIYF. As DNA, the CDR3 is TGTGCCAGCAGTTACGGACAGGGCGGGAACACCATATATTTT.

The chain carries TRBV27 and TRBJ2-3; a possible D gene is TRBD1 (6 bases). The CDR3 consists of 15 residues. V dropped 6 bases and J dropped 0 bases, with 13 bases sitting between them. Germline assignment: CDR1 MNHEY and CDR2 SMNVEV (reference sequence). CDR3 residues: CASRDRTYSTDTQYF. CDR3 nucleotides: TGTGCCAGCAGGGACAGAACTTATAGCACAGATACGCAGTATTTT.

This rearrangement joins TRBV6-5 to TRBJ2-3; the D is unclear. V gave up 5 bases and J gave up 5 bases, with 14 bases separating them. Looked up from germline, CDR1 is MNHEY and CDR2 is SVGAGI. The CDR3 runs to 14 residues. The CDR3 nucleotides read TGTGCCAGCAGTCGAGATAGCAAGGAAGATACGCAGTATTTT. This translates into CASSRDSKEDTQYF.

The rearrangement links TRBV7-2 to TRBJ2-7; 9 bases line up with TRBD1. The CDR3 contains 14 residues. Trimming at V came to 5 bases and at J to 3 bases, leaving 5 bases not matched to a gene. Looked up from germline, CDR1 is SGHTA and CDR2 is FQGNSA. The CDR3 coding sequence is TGTGCCAGCAGCCAAACAGGGGGCCGCTACGAGCAGTACTTC. Translated, it gives CASSQTGGRYEQYF.

The V and J genes are TRBV5-1 and TRBJ2-7; 12 bases align to TRBD2. V was clipped by 0 bases and J by 4 bases; unmatched bases: 8. CDR3 size: 17 residues. Germline V gene data show CDR1 as SGHRS and CDR2 as YFSETQ. CDR3 coding DNA: TGCGCCAGCAGCTTGGAGATGGCTAGCGGGGGGGCGTACGAGCAGTACTTC. Its protein is CASSLEMASGGAYEQYF.

The rearrangement uses TRBV27 and TRBJ2-2, with D maybe TRBD1 (6 bases). Germline CDR1 and CDR2: MNHEY and SMNVEV (reference sequence). The CDR3 length is 16 residues. Trimming pared 3 bases from V and 0 bases from J, leaving 11 bases between. CDR3 amino acids: CASSFRTETNTGELFF. DNA of the CDR3: TGTGCCAGCAGTTTTCGGACAGAGACGAACACCGGGGAGCTGTTTTTT.

The chain links TRBV24-1 to TRBJ2-1, with TRBD2 matching over 13 bases. The CDR3 totals 18 residues. The ends lost 4 bases at V and 5 bases at J; junction bases unmatched: 10. CDR1 KGHDR and CDR2 SFDVKD come from the germline V gene. The CDR3, as DNA: TGTGCCACCAGTGAGGGGGCCACCGGGACTAGCGGGAACAATGAGCAGTTCTTC. It translates to CATSEGATGTSGNNEQFF.

V is TRBV19 and J is TRBJ2-1; 9 bases line up with TRBD2. This CDR3 comprises 14 residues. CDR1 and CDR2 (germline): LNHDA, SQIVND (reference sequence). Trimming took 9 bases from V and 7 from J; bases not matched to a gene: 10. The CDR3 loop reads CASGLALPSNEQFF. CDR3 coding DNA: TGTGCCAGCGGACTAGCGCTCCCGTCGAATGAGCAGTTCTTC.

This clone has only a few counts. This chain links TRBV27 with TRBJ1-6; D unclear. This CDR3 has 16 amino acids. Trimming stripped 2 bases from V and 3 bases from J, with 11 bases between. From germline, CDR1 is MNHEY and CDR2 SMNVEV (reference sequence). CDR3 sequence (DNA): TGTGCCAGCAGTTTAATGGGCACAAACTATAATTCACCCCTCCACTTT. Its protein is CASSLMGTNYNSPLHF.

The chain carries TRBV3-1 (or the pseudogene TRBV3-2) and TRBJ2-2, with D maybe TRBD1 (7 bases). From germline, CDR1 is LGHDT and CDR2 YNNKEL (reference sequence). The CDR3 is made up of 14 amino acids. Trimming stripped 7 bases from V and 5 bases from J, with 14 bases between. The CDR3 sequence: CASTNRGGTGELFF. The CDR3 DNA reads TGTGCCAGCACTAACAGGGGAGGAACCGGGGAGCTGTTTTTT.

V gene TRBV28 combines with J gene TRBJ2-7, with D hard to call. CDR3 length equals 14 residues. Germline CDR1 is MDHEN and CDR2 is SYDVKM. The V end lost 6 bases, the J end lost 3 bases, and 15 bases lay between the germline ends. The CDR3 sequence is CASSASPPRYEQYF. In nucleotides, the CDR3 is TGTGCCAGCAGCGCCAGTCCCCCCCGCTACGAGCAGTACTTC.

This rearrangement joins TRBV29-1 to TRBJ1-1, with a weak D call TRBD1 (6 bases). Germline V gives CDR1 SQVTM, CDR2 ANQGSEA. This CDR3 region has 12 residues. Trimming shortened V by 5 bases and J by 3 bases, and 10 bases separated the two germline ends. CDR3 in amino acids: CSVIHRDTEAFF. The CDR3 DNA reads as TGCAGCGTTATCCACAGGGACACTGAAGCTTTCTTT.

The gene calls are TRBV19 and TRBJ2-3; TRBD1 matches at 8 bases. The germline CDR1 and CDR2 sequences are LNHDA and SQIVND (reference sequence). Germline trimming cut 4 bases from V and 2 bases from J; bases unmatched to any gene: 11. CDR3 length: 17 residues. The DNA for the CDR3 is TGTGCCAGTAGTAGAGACCCGGGACAGGTTTTCACAGATACGCAGTATTTT. As protein: CASSRDPGQVFTDTQYF.

The rearrangement uses TRBV12-3 or TRBV12-4 and TRBJ1-1, with unresolved D. Trimming left V 2 bases short and J 8 bases short, with 12 bases between. The CDR3 extends over 13 amino acids. The CDR3: CASSLQGSREAFF. The DNA of the CDR3 is TGTGCCAGCAGTTTACAAGGTTCCAGGGAAGCTTTCTTT.

This chain connects TRBV10-3 to TRBJ1-3; 10 positions match TRBD1. The CDR3 runs to 14 residues. The V and J ends lost 10 bases and 0 bases, in that order; junction bases with no gene match: 3. Germline assignment: CDR1 ENHRY and CDR2 SYGVKD. CDR3 sequence (DNA): TGTGCCACCGGGACAGGGGCCTCTGGAAACACCATATATTTT. This translates into CATGTGASGNTIYF.

This chain links TRBV5-1 with TRBJ2-3, with 9 bases lining up with TRBD1. The CDR3 extends over 16 amino acids. The germline V gene encodes CDR1 SGHRS and CDR2 YFSETQ. With 4 bases clipped from V and 2 bases from J, the junction kept 8 bases outside the gene matches. The CDR3 reads CASSIMGQGPTDTQYF. The CDR3 nucleotides read TGCGCCAGCAGCATTATGGGACAGGGCCCCACAGATACGCAGTATTTT.

The V and J genes are TRBV6-5 and TRBJ1-2; D is possibly TRBD1 (5 bases). The germline V gene encodes CDR1 MNHEY and CDR2 SVGAGI. The V gene lost 2 bases and the J gene lost 8 bases, with 12 bases spanning the gap. The length of the CDR3 is 13 residues. The CDR3, as DNA: TGTGCCAGCAGTTACGCAGGGTTGGGAGGCTACACCTTC. Translated: CASSYAGLGGYTF.

The chain links TRBV5-1 to TRBJ2-2; D unclear. CDR3 length: 20 amino acids. CDR1 and CDR2 (germline): SGHRS, YFSETQ. Trimming took 0 bases from V and 2 from J, leaving 23 bases between them. Here the CDR3 reads CASSLALQGVRGINTGELFF. The CDR3 nucleotides are TGCGCCAGCAGCTTGGCGCTACAAGGTGTGCGAGGAATAAACACCGGGGAGCTGTTTTTT.

The chain employs TRBV12-5 and TRBJ2-3; no firm D call. Germline CDR1 and CDR2: LGHNT and FRNRAP. This CDR3 contains 13 residues. The V end lost 6 bases, the J end lost 3 bases, and 10 bases lay between the germline ends. CDR3 protein: CASGPSRTDTQYF. The DNA for the CDR3 is TGTGCTAGTGGGCCGTCCAGGACAGATACGCAGTATTTT.

The chain joins TRBV20-1 to TRBJ1-2; no clear D. Germline lookup yields CDR1 DFQATT and CDR2 SNEGSKA (reference sequence). CDR3 length: 11 amino acids. V shed 0 bases and J shed 8 bases, with 7 bases lying between them. CDR3 sequence reads: CSARDLPGYTF. The CDR3 DNA reads as TGCAGTGCTAGAGATCTCCCCGGCTACACCTTC.

The chain combines TRBV9 with TRBJ1-6; no definite D call. There are 15 residues in the CDR3. Trimming took off 0 bases at V and 11 bases at J, with 15 bases between the two ends. The V gene's germline CDR1 is SGDLS and CDR2 YYNGEE. The CDR3 coding sequence is TGTGCCAGCAGCGTAGCTACCTGGGAGGGTGCACCCCTCCACTTT. Its translation is CASSVATWEGAPLHF. The whole variable domain, filled in from reference TRBV9 and TRBJ1-6, reads DSGVTQTPKHLITATGQRVTLRCSPRSGDLSVYWYQQSLDQGLQFLIQYYNGEERAKGNILERFSAQQFPDLHSELNLSSLELGDSALYFCASSVATWEGAPLHFGNGTRLTVT.

The rearrangement links TRBV5-4 to TRBJ2-7, with 8 positions matching TRBD1. CDR1 and CDR2 (germline): SGHNT, YYREEE (reference sequence). The V segment lost 2 bases and the J segment 4 bases; nucleotides outside the gene matches: 5. This CDR3 has 14 amino acids. The CDR3 DNA reads TGTGCCAGCAGCTTCGACAGGGGTCGGTACGAGCAGTACTTC. Its protein product is CASSFDRGRYEQYF.

This rearrangement joins TRBV10-1 to TRBJ2-7; maybe TRBD2 (5 bases). The CDR3 runs 14 residues. The germline V and J ends were trimmed by 4 bases and 0 bases, with 10 bases remaining between them. In germline, CDR1 is WNHNN, CDR2 SYGVQD (reference sequence). CDR3 sequence: CASSVGEDSYEQYF. CDR3 sequence (DNA): TGCGCCAGCAGTGTCGGGGAAGACTCCTACGAGCAGTACTTC.

Here the CDR3 reads CASSPMASGAWETQYF. The CDR3 DNA is TGTGCCAGCAGTCCGATGGCGAGCGGGGCCTGGGAGACCCAGTACTTC. The genes are TRBV6-2 or TRBV6-3 and TRBJ2-5; 7 bases line up with TRBD2. The CDR3 has 16 residues. Unmatched junction bases numbered 14, after V lost 5 bases and J lost 5 bases. In germline, CDR1 is MNHEY, CDR2 SVGEGT.

V usage is TRBV12-5 and J usage is TRBJ1-5, with D possibly matching TRBD1 (6 bases). Germline V gives CDR1 LGHNT, CDR2 FRNRAP. The CDR3 sequence is 13 residues long. Trimming cost V 7 bases and J 5 bases, with 12 bases left between them. CDR3 loop: CASAAQGHQPQHF. The CDR3 bases are TGTGCTAGTGCGGCGCAGGGGCATCAGCCCCAGCATTTT.

This clone showed up just once. V is TRBV29-1 and J is TRBJ2-2; 10 bases map to TRBD2. From germline, CDR1 is SQVTM and CDR2 ANQGSEA. Unmatched junction bases numbered 7, after V lost 4 bases and J lost 2 bases. CDR3 length: 16 amino acids. The CDR3 coding sequence is TGCAGCGTTGTGTCTAGCGGGAGAGCTAACACCGGGGAGCTGTTTTTT. Amino acids: CSVVSSGRANTGELFF.